One and the same sample provided the 19 T cell receptor beta chains below, sequenced in a study of regulatory T cells in long-lasting Graves disease. Building of the TCR beta libraries involved iRepertoire HTBI primers and Arm-PCR of CDR3 regions. MiXCR, applied by TCRdb to the multiplex PCR reads, yields one record per CDR3 protein. Of a few hundred thousand distinct CDR3 sequences listed, 20% to 25% are singletons. The time point: persistent/refractory GD, antithyroid drugs over 5 years with positive TRAb. Generation of the TCR library employed RNA extracted from PBMCs. The sample was peripheral blood mononuclear cells (PBMCs), taken when the disease was refractory, from a patient treated with antithyroid drugs. The receptor source for this set is a female donor with Graves disease.

This clonotype occurred many times. The rearrangement joins TRBV11-2 to TRBJ2-2; no clear D. V lost 0 bases and J lost 3, with 8 bases in between. The CDR3 runs 15 residues. Germline CDR1 is SGHAT and CDR2 is FQNNGV. The CDR3 nucleotides are TGTGCCAGCAGCTTAGATCTGGCTCACACCGGGGAGCTGTTTTTT. Protein: CASSLDLAHTGELFF.

The chain carries TRBV6-2 or TRBV6-3 and TRBJ2-3, with D unclear. CDR1 MNHEY and CDR2 SVGEGT come from the germline V gene. V dropped 2 bases and J dropped 1 base, with 16 bases sitting between them. The CDR3 consists of 17 residues. The CDR3 DNA reads TGTGCCAGCAGTTACACTGACATCCCCCGGCGCACAGATACGCAGTATTTT. Its protein is CASSYTDIPRRTDTQYF.

The chain recombines TRBV15 with TRBJ2-7; 10 bases are shared with TRBD1. The CDR3 runs 16 residues. Trimming at V came to 3 bases and at J to 5 bases, leaving 10 bases not matched to a gene. Germline-derived CDR1 and CDR2 are LNHNV and YYDKDF (reference sequence). The CDR3 region has the DNA TGTGCCACCAGCAGGACGGGACAGGGGTCTGCCCACGAGCAGTACTTC. This encodes CATSRTGQGSAHEQYF.

There are a few counts of this clonotype. This chain links TRBV10-3 with TRBJ2-2, with D unclear. V lost 3 bases and J lost 5, with 4 bases in between. Germline CDR1 and CDR2: ENHRY and SYGVKD. The CDR3 consists of 12 residues. CDR3 sequence (DNA): TGTGCCATCAGTGACCCTACCGGGGAGCTGTTTTTT. This codes for CAISDPTGELFF.

V and J are TRBV19 and TRBJ1-5; D is possibly TRBD1 (5 bases). CDR1 is LNHDA and CDR2 is SQIVND in the germline V gene (reference sequence). The CDR3 is 15 residues long. The V gene lost 6 bases and the J gene lost 4 bases, with 16 bases spanning the gap. CDR3 coding DNA: TGTGCCAGTAGAGAGGTGGGACTGACTAATCAGCCCCAGCATTTT. It yields the protein CASREVGLTNQPQHF.

V and J are TRBV11-2 and TRBJ1-1; D ambiguous. CDR1 is SGHAT, CDR2 FQNNGV, per germline. V dropped 7 bases and J dropped 1 base, with 16 bases sitting between them. This CDR3 is built from 15 residues. In DNA, the CDR3 is TGTGCCAGCACCTCCACGATGGGAGGGAACACTGAAGCTTTCTTT. This sequence encodes CASTSTMGGNTEAFF.

This chain links TRBV5-1 with TRBJ1-2, with a weak D call TRBD1 (5 bases). CDR3 length: 15 residues. Germline CDR1 is SGHRS and CDR2 is YFSETQ. Trimming stripped 0 bases from V and 7 bases from J, with 16 bases between. The CDR3 reads CASSLEVGGASGYTF. Here the CDR3 DNA reads TGCGCCAGCAGCTTGGAGGTGGGTGGGGCGTCTGGCTACACCTTC.

This clonotype has only a few counts. The CDR3 bases are TGCGCCAGCAGCTTGGCGGGGGGCGCGAATGGCTACACCTTC. Protein product: CASSLAGGANGYTF. This chain connects TRBV5-1 to TRBJ1-2; a weak D match, TRBD1 (6 bases). With 0 bases removed from V and 6 bases from J, the gap between germline ends came to 12 bases. Germline CDR1 and CDR2: SGHRS and YFSETQ. The CDR3 is 14 amino acids. Full variable domain (remainder filled in from reference TRBV5-1 and TRBJ1-2): KAGVTQTPRYLIKTRGQQVTLSCSPISGHRSVSWYQQTPGQGLQFLFEYFSETQRNKGNFPGRFSGRQFSNSRSEMNVSTLELGDSALYLCASSLAGGANGYTFGSGTRLTVV.

This sequence joins TRBV30 and TRBJ2-5; tentative D call: TRBD1 (6 bases). The V end was cut by 5 bases, the J end by 1 base, with 14 bases between. The CDR3 covers 14 residues. Germline values: CDR1 GTSNPN, CDR2 SVGIG (reference sequence). The CDR3 sequence: CAWGATGFQETQYF. DNA for the CDR3: TGTGCCTGGGGCGCTACAGGGTTCCAAGAGACCCAGTACTTC.

This clonotype was counted ten times or more. The chain links TRBV12-3 or TRBV12-4 to TRBJ1-2; 7 nucleotides line up with TRBD1. Losses at the gene ends were 6 bases for V and 7 bases for J; bases not matched to a gene: 8. The CDR3 runs to 13 residues. The CDR3 here is CASREQGQGGYTF. The CDR3 nucleotides read TGTGCCAGCAGGGAACAGGGGCAGGGTGGCTACACCTTC.

The chain uses TRBV30 and TRBJ2-7; no firm D call. The CDR3 runs to 12 residues. V gave up 0 bases and J gave up 6 bases, with 9 bases separating them. Per germline, CDR1 GTSNPN and CDR2 SVGIG (reference sequence). CDR3 region: CAWSVIGREQYF. The DNA for the CDR3 is TGTGCCTGGAGTGTAATAGGACGCGAGCAGTACTTC.

The CDR3 loop is CSARAGGGWVYEQYF. DNA of the CDR3: TGCAGTGCTAGAGCAGGGGGAGGGTGGGTCTACGAGCAGTACTTC. The chain carries TRBV20-1 and TRBJ2-7, with D possibly being TRBD1 or TRBD2 (7 bases each). The germline V gene encodes CDR1 DFQATT and CDR2 SNEGSKA (reference sequence). The CDR3 is 15 residues long. Between the trimmed V and J ends, which lost 1 base and 3 bases, there was a span of 16 bases.

There are a few counts of this clonotype. CDR3 protein: CASSYGLLGSEQYF. As DNA, the CDR3 is TGTGCCAGCAGTTACGGGTTGTTGGGCAGCGAGCAGTACTTC. The chain combines TRBV5-6 with TRBJ2-7; D unresolved. Trimming pared 5 bases from V and 6 bases from J, leaving 18 bases between. Germline V gene lookup returns CDR1 SGHDT and CDR2 YYEEEE. The CDR3 has 14 residues.

This sequence joins TRBV24-1 and TRBJ1-5; no clear D. Germline assignment: CDR1 KGHDR and CDR2 SFDVKD. The CDR3 loop spans 13 amino acids. V lost 5 bases to trimming and J lost 0 bases, with 4 bases between them. Here the CDR3 DNA reads TGTGCCACCAGTGTCAATAGCAATCAGCCCCAGCATTTT. Translating gives CATSVNSNQPQHF.

The CDR3 DNA reads TGTGCCAGTAAGAGGGACGCGCTACCCCGTAATGAAAAACTGTTTTTT. It translates to CASKRDALPRNEKLFF. V and J are TRBV19 and TRBJ1-4, with D possibly being TRBD1 (5 bases). Looked up from germline, CDR1 is LNHDA and CDR2 is SQIVND (reference sequence). Trimming shortened V by 7 bases and J by 4 bases, and 19 bases separated the two germline ends. This CDR3 is 16 amino acids long.

This chain connects TRBV28 to TRBJ2-1; TRBD2 might be the D (6 bases). V lost 5 bases, J lost 8 bases, and 16 bases lay in between. The CDR3 extends over 14 amino acids. CDR1 MDHEN and CDR2 SYDVKM come from the germline V gene. The CDR3 sequence: CASSPRAWDYEQFF. The CDR3 region has the DNA TGTGCCAGCAGTCCCCGGGCCTGGGACTATGAGCAGTTCTTC.

This clonotype was picked up a small number of times. V and J are TRBV11-2 and TRBJ1-1; 7 bases match TRBD1. The CDR3 consists of 14 residues. Germline V gives CDR1 SGHAT, CDR2 FQNNGV. V shed 5 bases and J 6 bases; nucleotides not matched to a gene: 9. CDR3 in DNA: TGTGCCAGCAGCGGTATACAGGGGTGGTCTGAAGCTTTCTTT. Translating gives CASSGIQGWSEAFF. Combining the CDR3 with reference TRBV11-2 and TRBJ1-1 gives the whole variable domain EAGVAQSPRYKIIEKRQSVAFWCNPISGHATLYWYQQILGQGPKLLIQFQNNGVVDDSQLPKDRFSAERLKGVDSTLKIQPAKLEDSAVYLCASSGIQGWSEAFFGQGTRLTVV.

This chain joins TRBV7-9 and TRBJ2-1; 10 nucleotides match TRBD2. The length of the CDR3 is 15 residues. V gave up 3 bases and J gave up 8 bases; unmatched junction bases: 7. Germline CDR1 is SEHNR and CDR2 is FQNEAQ (reference sequence). CDR3 in amino acids: CASSFTSGISHEQFF. The DNA of the CDR3 is TGTGCCAGCAGCTTCACTAGCGGGATTTCCCATGAGCAGTTCTTC.

This clonotype was seen a handful of times. V gene TRBV20-1 combines with J gene TRBJ2-7; D is perhaps TRBD1 (5 bases). The CDR3 has 14 residues. CDR1 and CDR2 from the germline V gene are DFQATT and SNEGSKA (reference sequence). Between the trimmed V and J ends, which lost 0 bases and 3 bases, there was a span of 12 bases. The CDR3 loop reads CSARDPGSVYEQYF. Here the CDR3 DNA reads TGCAGTGCTAGAGATCCAGGGTCAGTCTACGAGCAGTACTTC.